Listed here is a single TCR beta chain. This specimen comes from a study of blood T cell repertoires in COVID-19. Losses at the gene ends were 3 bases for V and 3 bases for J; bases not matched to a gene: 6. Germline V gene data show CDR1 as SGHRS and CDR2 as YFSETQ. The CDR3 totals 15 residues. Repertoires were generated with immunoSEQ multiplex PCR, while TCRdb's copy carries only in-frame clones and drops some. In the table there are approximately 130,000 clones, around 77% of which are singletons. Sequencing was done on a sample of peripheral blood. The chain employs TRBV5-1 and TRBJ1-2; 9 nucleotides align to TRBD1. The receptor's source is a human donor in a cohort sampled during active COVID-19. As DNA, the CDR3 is TGCGCCAGCAGCTCACAGGGGGCGGGGGACTATGGCTACACCTTC. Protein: CASSSQGAGDYGYTF.